The clone carrying this TCR beta chain has only a few counts. The antigen is unknown. These data come from a study of T-cell reconstitution after alpha-beta-depleted transplantation in children. V shed 4 bases and J 3 bases; nucleotides not matched to a gene: 6. Germline lookup yields CDR1 MDHEN and CDR2 SYDVKM. There are 16 residues in the CDR3. Study outcomes and limitations: There were some patients whose high TCRbeta diversity at day 60 came from surviving recipient T cells and thymic progenitors.

This sample's TCRbeta library carried unique molecular identifier barcodes. TCRdb used MiXCR to reprocess the PCR reads, holding one entry per CDR3 protein. The sample holds 200,000 or so distinct CDR3 sequences; approximately 8.4% are singletons and the top ten take roughly 35%. The specimen was PBMCs, mostly from graft donor cells, collected 360 days after TCRalphabeta/CD19-depleted stem cell transplant. The chain couples TRBV28 to TRBJ2-7, with TRBD2 matching over 13 bases. This clonotype originated in a male patient aged 2 to 9 who had a stem cell transplant for acute myeloid leukemia, so the T cells may come from the graft donor. As DNA, the CDR3 is TGTGCCAGCAGTTCGGGACTAGCGGGAAGGATCTACGAGCAGTACTTC. This translates into CASSSGLAGRIYEQYF.